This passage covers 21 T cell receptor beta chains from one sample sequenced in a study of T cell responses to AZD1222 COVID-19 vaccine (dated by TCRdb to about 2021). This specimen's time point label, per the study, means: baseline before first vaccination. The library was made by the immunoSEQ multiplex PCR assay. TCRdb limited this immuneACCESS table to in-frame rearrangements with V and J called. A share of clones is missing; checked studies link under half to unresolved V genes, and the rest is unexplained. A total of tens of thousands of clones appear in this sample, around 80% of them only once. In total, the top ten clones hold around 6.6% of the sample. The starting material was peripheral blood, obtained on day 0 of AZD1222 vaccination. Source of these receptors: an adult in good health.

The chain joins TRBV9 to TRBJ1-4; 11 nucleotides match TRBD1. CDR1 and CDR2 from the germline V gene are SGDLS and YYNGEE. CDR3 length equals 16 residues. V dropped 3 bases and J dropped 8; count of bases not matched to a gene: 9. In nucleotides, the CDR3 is TGTGCCAGCAGCGCCGGAGCGGACAGGGGGCTGGAAAAACTGTTTTTT. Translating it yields CASSAGADRGLEKLFF. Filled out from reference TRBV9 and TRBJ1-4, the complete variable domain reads DSGVTQTPKHLITATGQRVTLRCSPRSGDLSVYWYQQSLDQGLQFLIQYYNGEERAKGNILERFSAQQFPDLHSELNLSSLELGDSALYFCASSAGADRGLEKLFFGSGTQLSVL.

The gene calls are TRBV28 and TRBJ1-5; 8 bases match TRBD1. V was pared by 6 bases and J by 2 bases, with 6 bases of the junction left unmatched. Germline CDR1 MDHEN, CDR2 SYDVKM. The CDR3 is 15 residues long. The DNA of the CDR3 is TGTGCCAGCAGCCCCGGGACAGGCGGCAATCAGCCCCAGCATTTT. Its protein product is CASSPGTGGNQPQHF.

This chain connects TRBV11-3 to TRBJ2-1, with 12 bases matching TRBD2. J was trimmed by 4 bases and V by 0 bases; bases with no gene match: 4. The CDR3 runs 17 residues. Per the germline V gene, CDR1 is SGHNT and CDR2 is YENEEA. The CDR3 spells CASSLDHGLAGYNEQFF. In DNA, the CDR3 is TGTGCCAGCAGCTTAGATCATGGACTAGCGGGATACAATGAGCAGTTCTTC.

The CDR3 nucleotides read TGTGCCAGCAGTGAATCGGACGGGGGCTATGGCTACACCTTC. It codes for CASSESDGGYGYTF. The V and J genes are TRBV6-1 and TRBJ1-2, with D possibly TRBD1 on 5 matching bases. CDR3 size: 14 residues. The germline V gene has CDR1 MNHNS and CDR2 SASEGT. V lost 2 bases and J lost 4, with 11 bases in between.

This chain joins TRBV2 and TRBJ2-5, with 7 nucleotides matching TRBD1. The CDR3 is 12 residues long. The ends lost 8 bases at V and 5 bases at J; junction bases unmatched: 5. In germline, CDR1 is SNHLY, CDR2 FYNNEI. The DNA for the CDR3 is TGTGCCAGCGGACAGGCAGGGGAGACCCAGTACTTC. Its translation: CASGQAGETQYF.

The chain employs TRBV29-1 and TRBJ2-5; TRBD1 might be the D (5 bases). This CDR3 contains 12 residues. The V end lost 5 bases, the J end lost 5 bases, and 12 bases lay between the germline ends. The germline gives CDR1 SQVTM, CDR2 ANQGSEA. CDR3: CSVNSGMETQYF. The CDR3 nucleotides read TGCAGCGTTAATTCAGGGATGGAGACCCAGTACTTC.

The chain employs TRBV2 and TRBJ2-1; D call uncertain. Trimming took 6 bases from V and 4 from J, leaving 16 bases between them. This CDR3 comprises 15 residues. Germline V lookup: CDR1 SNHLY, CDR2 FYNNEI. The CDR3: CASRSVGWEYNEQFF. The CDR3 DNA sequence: TGTGCCAGCAGAAGCGTAGGGTGGGAATACAATGAGCAGTTCTTC.

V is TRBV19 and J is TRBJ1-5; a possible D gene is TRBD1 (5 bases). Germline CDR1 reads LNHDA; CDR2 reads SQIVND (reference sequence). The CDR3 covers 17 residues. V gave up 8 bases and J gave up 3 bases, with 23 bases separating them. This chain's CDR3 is CASENRPGPSTNQPQHF. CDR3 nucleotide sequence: TGTGCCAGTGAAAACCGACCGGGACCCAGCACCAATCAGCCCCAGCATTTT.

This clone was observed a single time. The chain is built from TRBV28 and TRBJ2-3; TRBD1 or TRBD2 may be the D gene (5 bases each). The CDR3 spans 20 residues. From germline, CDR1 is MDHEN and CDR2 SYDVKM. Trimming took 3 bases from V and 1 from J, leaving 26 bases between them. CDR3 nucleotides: TGTGCCAGCAGTTTCTTTAGGGGCGTTTGGGGGTTTTCGGGCACAGATACGCAGTATTTT. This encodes CASSFFRGVWGFSGTDTQYF.

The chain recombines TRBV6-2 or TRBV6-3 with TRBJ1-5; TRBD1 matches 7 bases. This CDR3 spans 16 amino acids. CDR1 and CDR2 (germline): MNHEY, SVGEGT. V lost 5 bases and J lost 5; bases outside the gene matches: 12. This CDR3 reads CASSNQDRASHQPQHF. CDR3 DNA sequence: TGTGCCAGCAGTAACCAAGACAGGGCCTCCCATCAGCCCCAGCATTTT.

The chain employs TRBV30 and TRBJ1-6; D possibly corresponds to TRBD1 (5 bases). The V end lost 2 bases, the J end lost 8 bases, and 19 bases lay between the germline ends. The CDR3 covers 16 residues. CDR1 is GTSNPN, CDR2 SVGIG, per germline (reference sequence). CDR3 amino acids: CAWSPGTQGGHSPLHF. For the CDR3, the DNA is TGTGCCTGGAGTCCCGGGACCCAGGGCGGGCATTCACCCCTCCACTTT. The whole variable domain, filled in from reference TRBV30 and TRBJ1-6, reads SQTIHQWPATLVQPVGSPLSLECTVEGTSNPNLYWYRQAAGRGLQLLFYSVGIGQISSEVPQNLSASRPQDRQFILSSKKLLLSDSGFYLCAWSPGTQGGHSPLHFGNGTRLTVT.

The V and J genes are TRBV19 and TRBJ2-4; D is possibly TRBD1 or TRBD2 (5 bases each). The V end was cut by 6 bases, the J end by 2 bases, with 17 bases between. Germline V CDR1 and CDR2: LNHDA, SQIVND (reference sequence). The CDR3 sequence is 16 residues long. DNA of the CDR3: TGTGCCAGTAGCCTTGGGACGTATGAACCCAAAAACATTCAGTACTTC. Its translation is CASSLGTYEPKNIQYF.

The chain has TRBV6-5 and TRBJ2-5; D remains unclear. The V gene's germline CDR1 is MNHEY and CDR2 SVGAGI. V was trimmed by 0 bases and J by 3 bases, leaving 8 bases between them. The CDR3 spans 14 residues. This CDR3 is CASSYSSDEETQYF. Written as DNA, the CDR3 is TGTGCCAGCAGTTACTCCTCGGACGAAGAGACCCAGTACTTC.

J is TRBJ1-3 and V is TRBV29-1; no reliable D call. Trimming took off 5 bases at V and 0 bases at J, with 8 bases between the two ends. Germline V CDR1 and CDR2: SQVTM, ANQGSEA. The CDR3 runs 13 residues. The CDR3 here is CSVQPYSGNTIYF. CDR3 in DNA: TGCAGCGTTCAACCGTACTCTGGAAACACCATATATTTT.

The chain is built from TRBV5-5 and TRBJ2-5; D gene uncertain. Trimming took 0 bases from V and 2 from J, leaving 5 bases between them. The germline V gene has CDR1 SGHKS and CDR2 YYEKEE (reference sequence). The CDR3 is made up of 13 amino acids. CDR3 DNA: TGTGCCAGCAGCTTGGGGGAACAAGAGACCCAGTACTTC. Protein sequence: CASSLGEQETQYF.

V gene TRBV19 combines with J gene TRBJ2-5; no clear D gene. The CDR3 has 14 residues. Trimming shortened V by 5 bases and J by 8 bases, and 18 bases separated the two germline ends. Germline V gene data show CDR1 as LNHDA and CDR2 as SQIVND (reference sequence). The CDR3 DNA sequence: TGTGCCAGTAGTCTCGGCCAGGCCGGGTCCACCCAGTACTTC. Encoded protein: CASSLGQAGSTQYF.

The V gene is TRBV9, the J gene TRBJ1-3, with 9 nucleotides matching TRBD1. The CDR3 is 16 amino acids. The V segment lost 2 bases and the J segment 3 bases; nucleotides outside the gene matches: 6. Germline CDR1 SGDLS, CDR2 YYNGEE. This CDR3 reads CASSVGQGSGGNTIYF. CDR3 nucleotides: TGTGCCAGCAGCGTTGGACAGGGGAGCGGTGGAAACACCATATATTTT. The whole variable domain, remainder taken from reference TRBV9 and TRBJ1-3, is DSGVTQTPKHLITATGQRVTLRCSPRSGDLSVYWYQQSLDQGLQFLIQYYNGEERAKGNILERFSAQQFPDLHSELNLSSLELGDSALYFCASSVGQGSGGNTIYFGEGSWLTVV.

CDR3 sequence: CASSSHTGGVRYGYTF. The CDR3 nucleotides read TGTGCCAGCAGTTCCCACACAGGGGGCGTTAGATATGGCTACACCTTC. The chain links TRBV28 to TRBJ1-2, with 9 bases aligning to TRBD1. The germline gives CDR1 MDHEN, CDR2 SYDVKM. This CDR3 has 16 amino acids. Losses at the gene ends were 4 bases for V and 5 bases for J; bases not matched to a gene: 11.

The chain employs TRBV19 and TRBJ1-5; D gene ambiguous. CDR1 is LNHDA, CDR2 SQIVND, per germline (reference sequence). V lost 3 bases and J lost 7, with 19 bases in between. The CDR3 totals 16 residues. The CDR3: CASSIGAGLRGQPQHF. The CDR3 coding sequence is TGTGCCAGTAGTATTGGAGCCGGATTACGAGGACAGCCCCAGCATTTT.

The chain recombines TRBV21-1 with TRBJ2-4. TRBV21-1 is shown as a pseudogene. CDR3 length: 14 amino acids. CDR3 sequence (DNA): TGTGCCTCGATGCCAAGTACGGCCAAAAACATTCAGTACTTC. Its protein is CASMPSTAKNIQYF.

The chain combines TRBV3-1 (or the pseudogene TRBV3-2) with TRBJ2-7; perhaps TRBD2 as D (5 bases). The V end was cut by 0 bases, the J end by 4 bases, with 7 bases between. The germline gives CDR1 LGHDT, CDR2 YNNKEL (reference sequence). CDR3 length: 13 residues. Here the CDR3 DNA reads TGTGCCAGCAGCCAAGATCGAGGGTACGAGCAGTACTTC. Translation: CASSQDRGYEQYF.